The 24 T cell receptor beta chains in this list originate from one sample, sequenced in a study of read filtering for tumor transcriptome and immune sequencing (dated by TCRdb to the early 2020s). Sequencer: Illumina HiSeq 4000. Starting from about 400 ng RNA, TCR libraries were constructed with the Immunoverse kit using molecular barcoded adaptors that cover the alpha/delta and beta/gamma chains. The public reads were quality trimmed at Q25 with fastp and then assembled into clones with MiXCR by TCRdb, keeping productive beta chains. Every distinct CDR3 protein forms one entry, paired with its most common genes and DNA. For this sample there are tens of thousands of distinct CDR3 sequences; 15% to 25% appear just once. The top ten clonotypes cover about 14% of the sample. Specimen: a population of CD138-negative cells sorted from bone marrow. In the paper's terms, the cell subset or site label means: bone marrow mononuclear cells depleted of CD138+ plasma/myeloma cells by negative magnetic selection. These receptors were obtained from a donor at least 40 years old with multiple myeloma.

This clonotype was observed a single time. A much more abundant neighbour one base away suggests this may be a read error. The V and J genes are TRBV7-9 and TRBJ2-2; tentative D call: TRBD1 (5 bases). There are 14 residues in the CDR3. CDR1 is SEHNR and CDR2 is FQNEAQ in the germline V gene (reference sequence). In DNA, the CDR3 is TGTTCCAGCAGCTTCTCTGGGGCCACCGGGGAGCTGTTTTTT. Its translation: CSSSFSGATGELFF. The full variable domain, rest sourced from reference TRBV7-9 and TRBJ2-2, is DTGVSQNPRHKITKRGQNVTFRCDPISEHNRLYWYRQTLGQGPEFLTYFQNEAQLEKSRLLSDRFSAERPKGSFSTLEIQRTEQGDSAMYLCSSSFSGATGELFFGEGSRLTVL.

There are many counts of this clonotype. J is TRBJ1-1 and V is TRBV5-1; no clear D. The V gene lost 0 bases and the J gene lost 1 base, with 16 bases spanning the gap. Germline V gives CDR1 SGHRS, CDR2 YFSETQ. The CDR3 length is 17 residues. The CDR3 DNA reads TGCGCCAGCAGCTTGGCCCAGAGGGCAACTGAGAACACTGAAGCTTTCTTT. Amino acids: CASSLAQRATENTEAFF.

This clonotype was recorded many times. For the CDR3, the DNA is TGTGCCAGTAGTATCTCTGGGACAAAATCCTACGAGCAGTACTTC. It encodes CASSISGTKSYEQYF. V gene TRBV19 combines with J gene TRBJ2-7; D perhaps matches TRBD1 (6 bases). The germline V gene has CDR1 LNHDA and CDR2 SQIVND (reference sequence). The ends were cut back, 3 bases at V and 1 base at J, with 13 bases in the middle. The CDR3 is made up of 15 amino acids.

At least ten counts were recorded for this clonotype. V is TRBV20-1 and J is TRBJ2-1, with D unclear. The CDR3 consists of 11 residues. The germline V and J ends were trimmed by 2 bases and 6 bases, with 5 bases remaining between them. Germline CDR1 and CDR2: DFQATT and SNEGSKA (reference sequence). CDR3 sequence: CSARRFNEQFF. CDR3 sequence (DNA): TGCAGTGCTAGACGTTTCAATGAGCAGTTCTTC.

On this clonotype: It is likely a read error, because the conserved phenylalanine at the end of the CDR3 is missing. This chain uses TRBV7-3 with TRBJ2-3; D possibly uses TRBD1 or TRBD2 (5 bases each). The CDR3 runs 15 residues. From germline, CDR1 is SGHTA and CDR2 FQGTGA. Deletions cut 7 bases from V and 2 bases from J, with 16 bases between. The CDR3: CASTSGLADTDTQYS. The CDR3, as DNA: TGTGCCAGCACCTCGGGGCTAGCCGACACAGATACGCAGTATTCT.

In its sample, this clonotype ranks as medium-sized. The chain has TRBV30 and TRBJ2-1, with TRBD2 identical over 12 bases. After removal of 4 bases from V and 7 bases from J, the junction contained 5 bases not matched to a gene. CDR1 GTSNPN and CDR2 SVGIG come from the germline V gene (reference sequence). CDR3 size: 14 residues. The CDR3 bases are TGTGCCTGGACTAGCGGGAGGGGTTTTAATGAGCAGTTCTTC. It specifies CAWTSGRGFNEQFF.

This clonotype occurred many times. The rearrangement uses TRBV7-2 and TRBJ2-3; 10 bases are shared with TRBD2. The length of the CDR3 is 15 residues. V trimming: 5 bases; J trimming: 0 bases; junction bases outside the gene matches: 2. Germline CDR1 and CDR2: SGHTA and FQGNSA. In DNA, the CDR3 is TGTGCCAGCAGCCCAGCGGGGGGGAGCACAGATACGCAGTATTTT. It codes for CASSPAGGSTDTQYF.

The chain has TRBV6-1 and TRBJ2-1; 10 bases fit TRBD1. The germline gives CDR1 MNHNS, CDR2 SASEGT. V shed 6 bases and J 7 bases; nucleotides not matched to a gene: 9. CDR3 length: 15 amino acids. CDR3 nucleotide sequence: TGTGCCAGCAGGGGGTGGGGGACAGGGGTGAATGAGCAGTTCTTC. Translation gives CASRGWGTGVNEQFF.

This clonotype has a count of ten or more. The chain links TRBV5-1 to TRBJ2-1; TRBD1 aligns across 11 bases. This CDR3 region has 15 residues. After removal of 4 bases from V and 2 bases from J, the junction contained 2 bases not matched to a gene. Per the germline V gene, CDR1 is SGHRS and CDR2 is YFSETQ. Written as DNA, the CDR3 is TGCGCCAGCAGCCTGGGACAGGGGGCCTACAATGAGCAGTTCTTC. Its translation is CASSLGQGAYNEQFF.

This clonotype has at least ten counts. This chain joins TRBV7-8 and TRBJ2-4; 11 positions match TRBD2. CDR1 is SGHVS, CDR2 FQNEAQ, per germline. The CDR3 covers 19 residues. After removal of 5 bases from V and 0 bases from J, the junction contained 12 bases not matched to a gene. The CDR3, as DNA: TGTGCCAGCAGCATAAGGGCGGGACTAGCGGAATTAGCCAAAAACATTCAGTACTTC. It is translated as CASSIRAGLAELAKNIQYF.

As concerns this clonotype: A much larger clone differs by one base, so this may be a read error. This chain uses TRBV20-1 with TRBJ2-6, with D maybe TRBD1 (5 bases). Germline V lookup: CDR1 DFQATT, CDR2 SNEGSKA (reference sequence). CDR3 length equals 15 residues. CDR3 in amino acids: CSAREGAPGANALTF. The CDR3 DNA follows: TGCAGTGCTAGGGAAGGGGCCCCTGGGGCCAACGCCCTGACTTTC.

There are many counts of this clonotype. The gene calls are TRBV20-1 and TRBJ1-6; 7 bases line up with TRBD1. This CDR3 has 14 residues. The germline CDR1 and CDR2 sequences are DFQATT and SNEGSKA (reference sequence). V was clipped by 5 bases and J by 7 bases; unmatched bases: 8. In nucleotides, the CDR3 is TGCAGTGCTCTTACGACAGGGAAGAATTCACCCCTCCACTTT. This sequence encodes CSALTTGKNSPLHF.

In its sample, this clonotype was seen many times. The rearrangement joins TRBV20-1 to TRBJ2-1; TRBD2 is a possible D gene (5 bases). Germline V CDR1 and CDR2: DFQATT, SNEGSKA (reference sequence). The CDR3 loop spans 18 amino acids. V lost 0 bases to trimming and J lost 1 base, with 19 bases between them. In nucleotides, the CDR3 is TGCAGTGCTAGAGACCTTGGAAGCGGTCAAAGGTCCTACAATGAGCAGTTCTTC. This translates into CSARDLGSGQRSYNEQFF.

This clonotype appeared many times. The rearrangement uses TRBV7-3 and TRBJ2-3; D gene ambiguous. The length of the CDR3 is 11 residues. Germline V gives CDR1 SGHTA, CDR2 FQGTGA. V lost 2 bases and J 4 bases, leaving 1 base between the germline ends. As DNA, the CDR3 is TGTGCCAGCAGCTTAGCAGATACGCAGTATTTT. Amino acids: CASSLADTQYF.

Of note for this clonotype: Being one base from a much bigger clone, this may be a read error. V usage is TRBV6-1 and J usage is TRBJ2-1; the match to TRBD1 covers 9 bases. This CDR3 has 18 residues. CDR1 is MNHNS, CDR2 SASEGT, per germline. CDR3: CASSVRDRDSGRYNEQLF. CDR3 coding DNA: TGTGCCAGCAGTGTCCGGGACAGGGATAGCGGACGATACAATGAGCAGCTCTTC.

This clonotype was seen ten or more times. The chain is built from TRBV29-1 and TRBJ2-7; D might be TRBD2 (5 bases). V gave up 7 bases and J gave up 3 bases, with 13 bases separating them. This CDR3 is 12 amino acids long. In germline, CDR1 is SQVTM, CDR2 ANQGSEA. As DNA, the CDR3 is TGCAGCGCCGCCGGAGGAGACTACGAGCAGTACTTC. Translated, it gives CSAAGGDYEQYF.

V gene TRBV6-5 combines with J gene TRBJ2-6, with TRBD2 as a possible D gene (6 bases). This CDR3 region has 16 residues. Per germline, CDR1 MNHEY and CDR2 SVGAGI. Trimming took off 3 bases at V and 1 base at J, with 10 bases between the two ends. The CDR3 region is CASSYWGVSGANVLTF. CDR3 in DNA: TGTGCCAGCAGTTATTGGGGGGTATCTGGGGCCAACGTCCTGACTTTC.

As concerns this clonotype: An end of the junction differs from the germline gene, which may be a read error. This chain connects TRBV12-3 or TRBV12-4 to TRBJ1-1; no definite D call. This CDR3 has 12 residues. For the CDR3, the DNA is TGTGCCAGCAGCGGGTTGAACGCTGAAGCTTTCTTT. This translates into CASSGLNAEAFF.

A word on this clonotype: A much bigger clone sits one base away, suggesting this may be a read error. The gene calls are TRBV7-9 and TRBJ1-4; TRBD1 matches at 9 bases. Germline CDR1 SEHNR, CDR2 FQNEAQ (reference sequence). This CDR3 is built from 15 residues. The CDR3 DNA reads TGTGCCTGCAGCTCCACAGGGGGCGGTAATGAAAAACTGTTTTTT. Amino acids: CACSSTGGGNEKLFF.

This clonotype was observed once. One end of the junction fails to match germline, which may point to a read error. The chain combines TRBV13 with TRBJ1-1; D remains ambiguous. The CDR3 consists of 14 residues. The V gene's germline CDR1 is PRHDT and CDR2 FYEKMQ (reference sequence). The CDR3 bases are TGTGCCAGCAGCTCACGCGAGAGTCACACTAAAGCTTTCTTT. It encodes CASSSRESHTKAFF.

This clonotype was seen a few times. This chain connects TRBV6-5 to TRBJ2-7, with 8 bases that match TRBD2. The CDR3 is made up of 15 amino acids. Germline values: CDR1 MNHEY, CDR2 SVGAGI. The ends lost 5 bases at V and 1 base at J; junction bases unmatched: 7. In DNA, the CDR3 is TGTGCCAGCAGTCCCTCCGCGGGAGGTTCCTACGAGCAGTACTTC. As protein: CASSPSAGGSYEQYF.

V usage is TRBV28 and J usage is TRBJ2-1, with D possibly called TRBD1 or TRBD2 (5 bases each). CDR3 size: 12 residues. Trimming left V 10 bases short and J 9 bases short, with 16 bases between. The germline V gene has CDR1 MDHEN and CDR2 SYDVKM. This CDR3 reads CATGTNFGEQFF. The CDR3 DNA is TGTGCCACCGGGACGAACTTTGGTGAGCAGTTCTTC.

This clonotype has at least ten counts. The chain combines TRBV20-1 with TRBJ2-7; D gene ambiguous. Germline CDR1 is DFQATT and CDR2 is SNEGSKA (reference sequence). V shed 5 bases and J shed 7 bases, with 15 bases lying between them. CDR3 length equals 12 residues. The DNA of the CDR3 is TGCAGTGCTCGCCGGTTTACGAGTGAGCAGTACTTC. Encoded protein: CSARRFTSEQYF.

About this clonotype: A read error may account for a junction end that differs from germline. The chain combines TRBV6-1 with TRBJ2-2; possible D gene TRBD2, 6 bases. This CDR3 region has 14 residues. Germline V lookup: CDR1 MNHNS, CDR2 SASEGT. CDR3 DNA sequence: TGTGCCACCGACGGGACTTGGAACACCGGGGAGCTGTTATTT. Amino acids: CATDGTWNTGELLF.